The 11 T cell receptor beta chains in this list originate from one sample, sequenced in a study of blood T cell repertoires in COVID-19 (dated by TCRdb to the early 2020s). Libraries were made using the immunoSEQ multiplex PCR assay. Sourced from immuneACCESS, this table was stored by TCRdb with only in-frame sequences that have V and J called. A share of the clones is absent; for the studies checked, an unresolved V gene accounts for under half, and the remainder has no known explanation. Here the sample has about 88,000 clones; over 75% occur a single time. In total, the top ten clones hold 8.5% to 14% of the sample. The sequencing sample was made of peripheral blood. Receptors were obtained from an elderly man with acute or convalescent COVID-19.

The V gene is TRBV6-2 or TRBV6-3, the J gene TRBJ2-5, with 8 bases that match TRBD2. V was clipped by 5 bases and J by 4 bases; unmatched bases: 15. Germline assignment: CDR1 MNHEY and CDR2 SVGEGT. This CDR3 has 17 amino acids. The CDR3 nucleotides are TGTGCCAGCAGTAACCCTATCACGGGGGGGCGAGGAGAGACCCAGTACTTC. This gives the protein CASSNPITGGRGETQYF.

The genes are TRBV6-5 and TRBJ2-7; D perhaps matches TRBD2 (5 bases). Per the germline V gene, CDR1 is MNHEY and CDR2 is SVGAGI. Trimming took off 6 bases at V and 2 bases at J, with 11 bases between the two ends. This CDR3 comprises 13 residues. CDR3 region: CASSPGIPYEQYF. CDR3 in DNA: TGTGCCAGCAGCCCGGGAATTCCCTACGAGCAGTACTTC.

This chain uses TRBV28 with TRBJ1-1, with TRBD1 matching 7 bases. Germline V lookup: CDR1 MDHEN, CDR2 SYDVKM. There are 14 residues in the CDR3. V lost 2 bases, J lost 4 bases, and 4 bases stayed unmatched. CDR3 in DNA: TGTGCCAGCAGTTTAAGCAGGGGGTCCACTGAAGCTTTCTTT. Translated, it gives CASSLSRGSTEAFF.

This chain links TRBV6-5 with TRBJ2-7; TRBD2 agrees at 13 bases. Germline values: CDR1 MNHEY, CDR2 SVGAGI. With V trimmed by 6 bases and J by 2 bases, 1 base remained unmatched. This CDR3 is 14 amino acids long. The CDR3 loop reads CASRGTSGAYEQYF. The CDR3 bases are TGTGCCAGCAGGGGGACTAGCGGGGCCTACGAGCAGTACTTC.

The chain recombines TRBV7-2 with TRBJ2-7, with 10 bases fitting TRBD1. V gave up 2 bases and J gave up 5 bases; unmatched junction bases: 6. The CDR3 extends over 15 amino acids. Germline V gene lookup returns CDR1 SGHTA and CDR2 FQGNSA. For the CDR3, the DNA is TGTGCCAGCAGCTTATACGGGACAGGGGTTGACGAGCAGTACTTC. It encodes CASSLYGTGVDEQYF.

V is TRBV9 and J is TRBJ2-1; 8 bases are shared with TRBD2. The ends lost 4 bases at V and 7 bases at J; junction bases unmatched: 13. The CDR3 extends over 16 amino acids. The germline V gene has CDR1 SGDLS and CDR2 YYNGEE. CDR3 residues: CASSKDSGALENEQFF. CDR3 DNA sequence: TGTGCCAGCAGCAAAGATAGCGGGGCCCTTGAGAATGAGCAGTTCTTC.

This clone was seen a handful of times. The gene calls are TRBV18 and TRBJ2-7; 7 bases agree with TRBD1. The V gene's germline CDR1 is KGHSH and CDR2 LQKENI. Unmatched junction bases numbered 5, after V lost 4 bases and J lost 2 bases. This CDR3 is 14 amino acids long. The CDR3 loop reads CASSRTGAAYEQYF. The CDR3 DNA reads as TGTGCCAGCTCACGAACAGGGGCCGCCTACGAGCAGTACTTC. The full variable domain, with the rest looked up from reference TRBV18 and TRBJ2-7, is NAGVMQNPRHLVRRRGQEARLRCSPMKGHSHVYWYRQLPEEGLKFMVYLQKENIIDESGMPKERFSAEFPKEGPSILRIQQVVRGDSAAYFCASSRTGAAYEQYFGPGTRLTVT.

The chain has TRBV18 and TRBJ1-2; 9 bases line up with TRBD1. This CDR3 contains 16 residues. Germline V gives CDR1 KGHSH, CDR2 LQKENI. Trimming removed 2 bases from V and 7 bases from J; junction bases left unmatched: 11. CDR3 nucleotide sequence: TGTGCCAGCTCACCATTATCCGGGACAGGGATAGGTGGCTACACCTTC. The encoded protein is CASSPLSGTGIGGYTF.

CDR3 sequence reads: CASSLGTGMDNQPQHF. In nucleotides, the CDR3 is TGTGCCAGCAGCCTCGGGACAGGGATGGACAATCAGCCCCAGCATTTT. The genes are TRBV7-8 and TRBJ1-5; 9 bases fit TRBD1. Germline V gene data show CDR1 as SGHVS and CDR2 as FQNEAQ. V lost 5 bases and J lost 3; bases outside the gene matches: 8. The CDR3 is made up of 16 amino acids. Based on the CDR3 plus reference TRBV7-8 and TRBJ1-5, the full variable domain is GAGVSQSPRYKVAKRGQDVALRCDPISGHVSLFWYQQALGQGPEFLTYFQNEAQLDKSGLPSDRFFAERPEGSVSTLKIQRTQQEDSAVYLCASSLGTGMDNQPQHFGDGTRLSIL.

The chain joins TRBV18 to TRBJ1-1, with TRBD1 as a possible D gene (5 bases). CDR3 length: 14 residues. The germline gives CDR1 KGHSH, CDR2 LQKENI. V lost 2 bases to trimming and J lost 3 bases, with 10 bases between them. In DNA form, the CDR3 reads TGTGCCAGCTCACCAATCGGGGGGGACACTGAAGCTTTCTTT. Its translation: CASSPIGGDTEAFF.

V is TRBV5-1 and J is TRBJ1-5; 7 nucleotides align to TRBD1. The CDR3 is 15 amino acids. The V gene end was trimmed by 0 bases and the J gene end by 4 bases; junction bases not matched to a gene: 4. Per germline, CDR1 SGHRS and CDR2 YFSETQ. Here the CDR3 DNA reads TGCGCCAGCAGCTTGGGACAGGGCATGAATCAGCCCCAGCATTTT. This encodes CASSLGQGMNQPQHF.